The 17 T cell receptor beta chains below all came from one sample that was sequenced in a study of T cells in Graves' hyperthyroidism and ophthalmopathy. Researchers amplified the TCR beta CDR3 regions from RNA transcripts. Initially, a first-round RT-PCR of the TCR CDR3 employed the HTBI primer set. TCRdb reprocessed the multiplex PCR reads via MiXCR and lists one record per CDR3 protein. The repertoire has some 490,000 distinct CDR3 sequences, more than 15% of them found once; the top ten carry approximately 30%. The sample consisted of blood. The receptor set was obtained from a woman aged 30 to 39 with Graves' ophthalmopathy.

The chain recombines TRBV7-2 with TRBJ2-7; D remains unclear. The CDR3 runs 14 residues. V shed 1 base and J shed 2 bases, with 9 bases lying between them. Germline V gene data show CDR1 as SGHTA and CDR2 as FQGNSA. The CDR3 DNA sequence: TGTGCCAGCAGCTTAGGGAGAACAGCCTACGAGCAGTACTTC. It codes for CASSLGRTAYEQYF.

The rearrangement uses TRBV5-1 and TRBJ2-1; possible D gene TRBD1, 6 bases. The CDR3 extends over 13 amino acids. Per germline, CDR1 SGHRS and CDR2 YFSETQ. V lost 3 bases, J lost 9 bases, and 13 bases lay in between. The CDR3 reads CASSSAGAGEQFF. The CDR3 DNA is TGCGCCAGCAGCTCCGCAGGGGCGGGTGAGCAGTTCTTC.

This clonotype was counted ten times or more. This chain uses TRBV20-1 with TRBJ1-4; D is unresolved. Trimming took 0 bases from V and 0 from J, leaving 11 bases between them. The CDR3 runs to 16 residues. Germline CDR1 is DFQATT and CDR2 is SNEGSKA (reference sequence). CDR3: CSAREGRISTNEKLFF. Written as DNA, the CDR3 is TGCAGTGCTAGAGAGGGCAGGATATCAACTAATGAAAAACTGTTTTTT.

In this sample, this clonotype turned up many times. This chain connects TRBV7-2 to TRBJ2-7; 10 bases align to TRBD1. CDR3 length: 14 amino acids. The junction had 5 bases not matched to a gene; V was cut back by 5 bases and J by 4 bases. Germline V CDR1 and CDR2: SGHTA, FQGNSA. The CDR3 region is CASSIPDRGYEQYF. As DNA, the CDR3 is TGTGCCAGCAGCATTCCGGACAGGGGGTACGAGCAGTACTTC.

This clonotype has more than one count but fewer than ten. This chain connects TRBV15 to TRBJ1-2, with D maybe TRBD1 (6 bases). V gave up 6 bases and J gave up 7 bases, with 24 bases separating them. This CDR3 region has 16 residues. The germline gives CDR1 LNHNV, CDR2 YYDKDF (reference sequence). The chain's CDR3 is CATSRLAQGTRSGYTF. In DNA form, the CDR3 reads TGTGCCACCAGTCGGCTTGCACAGGGTACGAGATCTGGCTACACCTTC.

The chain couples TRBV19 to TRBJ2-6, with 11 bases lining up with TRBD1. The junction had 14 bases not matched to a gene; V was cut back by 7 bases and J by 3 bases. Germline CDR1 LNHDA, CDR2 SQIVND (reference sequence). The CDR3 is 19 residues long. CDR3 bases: TGTGCCAGTAACTCCAAGACCGGGACAGGGGGTGTTGGGGCCAACGTCCTGACTTTC. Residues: CASNSKTGTGGVGANVLTF.

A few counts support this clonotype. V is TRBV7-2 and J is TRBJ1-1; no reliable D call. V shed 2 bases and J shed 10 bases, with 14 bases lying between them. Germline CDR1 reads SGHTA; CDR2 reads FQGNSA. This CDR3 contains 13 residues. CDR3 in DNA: TGTGCCAGCAGCTTAAAGCAAACGGGAGCAGCTTTCTTT. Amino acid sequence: CASSLKQTGAAFF.

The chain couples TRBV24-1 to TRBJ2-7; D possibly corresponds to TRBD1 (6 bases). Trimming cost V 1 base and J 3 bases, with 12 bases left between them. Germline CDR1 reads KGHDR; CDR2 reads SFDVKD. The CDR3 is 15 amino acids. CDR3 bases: TGTGCCACCAGTGATTTCAGGCAGGGGTACTACGAGCAGTACTTC. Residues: CATSDFRQGYYEQYF.

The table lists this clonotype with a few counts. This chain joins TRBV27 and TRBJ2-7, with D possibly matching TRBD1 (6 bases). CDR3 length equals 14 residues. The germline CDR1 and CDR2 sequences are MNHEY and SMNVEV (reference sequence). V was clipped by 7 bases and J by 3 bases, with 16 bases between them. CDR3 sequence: CASKAAGVLYEQYF. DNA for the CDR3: TGTGCCAGCAAAGCGGCAGGGGTGCTCTACGAGCAGTACTTC.

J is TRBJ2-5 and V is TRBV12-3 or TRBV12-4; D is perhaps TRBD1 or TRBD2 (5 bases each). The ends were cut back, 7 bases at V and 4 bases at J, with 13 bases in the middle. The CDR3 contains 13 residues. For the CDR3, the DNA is TGTGCCAGCACCCCCGGGGCCGGAGAGACCCAGTACTTC. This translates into CASTPGAGETQYF.

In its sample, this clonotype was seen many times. The CDR3 reads CAIAPGQGTGGEQYF. The CDR3 DNA follows: TGTGCCATCGCACCGGGACAGGGGACAGGGGGCGAGCAGTACTTC. The chain carries TRBV10-3 and TRBJ2-7; 11 nucleotides agree with TRBD1. CDR3 size: 15 residues. Germline V gene data show CDR1 as ENHRY and CDR2 as SYGVKD. The V gene end was trimmed by 8 bases and the J gene end by 6 bases; junction bases not matched to a gene: 12.

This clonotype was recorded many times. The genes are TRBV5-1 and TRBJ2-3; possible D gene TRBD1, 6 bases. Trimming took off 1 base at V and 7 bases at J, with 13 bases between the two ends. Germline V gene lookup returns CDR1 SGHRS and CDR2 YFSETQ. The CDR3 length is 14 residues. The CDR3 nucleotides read TGCGCCAGCAGCTTGACAGGGTCGGCGTATACGCAGTATTTT. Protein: CASSLTGSAYTQYF.

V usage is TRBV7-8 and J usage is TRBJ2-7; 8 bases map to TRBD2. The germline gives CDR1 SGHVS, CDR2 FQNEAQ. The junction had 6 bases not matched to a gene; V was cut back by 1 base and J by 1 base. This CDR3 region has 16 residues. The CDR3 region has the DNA TGTGCCAGCAGCTTAGGCGCCGGGACTAGTTCCTACGAGCAGTACTTC. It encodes CASSLGAGTSSYEQYF.

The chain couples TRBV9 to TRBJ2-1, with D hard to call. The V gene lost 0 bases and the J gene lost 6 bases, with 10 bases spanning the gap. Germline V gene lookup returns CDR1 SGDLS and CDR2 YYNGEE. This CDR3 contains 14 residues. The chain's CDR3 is CASSVGVVSNEQFF. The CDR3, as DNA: TGTGCCAGCAGCGTAGGGGTAGTGAGCAATGAGCAGTTCTTC.

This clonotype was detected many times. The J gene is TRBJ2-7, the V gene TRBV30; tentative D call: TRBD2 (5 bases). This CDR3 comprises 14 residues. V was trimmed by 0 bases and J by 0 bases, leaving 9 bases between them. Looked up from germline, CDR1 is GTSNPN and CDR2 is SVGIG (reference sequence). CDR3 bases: TGTGCCTGGAGTGTTGGACTTAGCTCCTACGAGCAGTACTTC. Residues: CAWSVGLSSYEQYF.

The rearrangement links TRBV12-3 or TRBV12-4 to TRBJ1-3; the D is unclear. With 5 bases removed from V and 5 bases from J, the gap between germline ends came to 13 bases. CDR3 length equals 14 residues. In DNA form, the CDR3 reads TGTGCCAGCAGTATGAAAGCAACGAGAAACACCATATATTTT. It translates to CASSMKATRNTIYF.

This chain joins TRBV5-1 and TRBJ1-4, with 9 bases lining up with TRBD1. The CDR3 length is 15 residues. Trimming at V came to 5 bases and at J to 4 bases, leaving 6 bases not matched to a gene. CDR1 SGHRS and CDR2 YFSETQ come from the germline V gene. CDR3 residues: CASRIGGQGNEKLFF. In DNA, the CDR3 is TGCGCCAGCAGAATCGGGGGACAGGGTAATGAAAAACTGTTTTTT.